This record concerns one T cell receptor (beta chain) sequence. Relative to its sample, this clonotype is large (0.1 to 1%). Its antigen has not been determined. Base quality data are lacking; no much larger clone is found one base away. The germline ends are 15 bases apart after V is trimmed by 3 bases and J by 4 bases. Sequences MNHEY (CDR1) and SMNVEV (CDR2) are obtained from the germline V gene (reference sequence). The CDR3 covers 15 residues, taking in both the cysteine and the phenylalanine. Of all the DNA, just the CDR3 is kept, 45 bases in frame from base 1. Library prep was done by PCR. TCR sequencing of DNA from cultured CD4+ T cells used the Oncomine TCR Beta short-read assay at the Johns Hopkins FTIC core. The QIAamp micro DNA kit was used to extract genomic DNA from the cultured CD4+ T cells. Oncomine TCR Beta libraries from cultured CD4+ T cells were pooled using unique dual indexes and sequenced on an Illumina iSeq 100. The paper's processing steps were these. Non-productive sequences were filtered out, and CDR3s that did not start with C, did not end with F or W, or were shorter than 7 amino acids were discarded. Antigen-specific clonotypes were identified with the MANAFEST web application by comparing peptide-stimulated wells with reference and other culture wells. Positive clones required FDR below 0.05, an odds ratio above 5, and productive frequency above 0.1% in at least two of three replicate wells. A clonotype counted as cross-reactive if it showed significant expansion both in the SARS-CoV-2 spike wells and in at least one common cold coronavirus spike condition. Similarity between CDR3 sequences was evaluated in R version 3.6.1 using Levenshtein distances (stringdist) and unrooted phylogenetic trees (ape). Using fastp trimming at Q25 and MiXCR clonotype assembly, TCRdb reanalyzed the public sequencing data and kept in-frame beta chains. CDR3 protein sequences are deduplicated, and each keeps its most common genes and DNA. The V and J calls here are based on TCRdb, not the publication. This sample gives 2,400 or so distinct CDR3 sequences in total; 20% to 25% of them show up just once. In total, the top ten clones hold roughly 52% of the sample.

The data are from a study of vaccination and CD4 T cells after COVID-19 (dated by TCRdb to about 2022). Notes on the research overall: The convalescent cohort included six males and four females, with two Hispanic individuals, seven Caucasians, two Asians and one multiracial person. Each participant got two doses of either the Pfizer-BioNTech BNT162b2 vaccine (n=8) or the Moderna mRNA-1273 vaccine (n=2). Post-COVID blood samples from convalescent patients were collected a median of around 100 days after diagnosis, with a range of 35 to 161 days. Post-vaccine blood samples were collected a median of about 66 days after the second vaccine dose, ranging from about 13 to 241 days. Culture stimuli were overlapping spike peptide pools from SARS-CoV-2 and from the common cold coronaviruses HCoV-NL63, HCoV-OC43 and HCoV-229E. Control cultures received a CEFX viral epitope pool as the positive control, an HIV-1 Nef peptide pool as the negative control, or no peptide. The spike-specific CD4+ TCR repertoire was compared before and after mRNA vaccination in approximately ten COVID-19 convalescent patients and a handful of infection-naive healthy vaccine recipients. In an earlier paper using these donors, memory CD4+ T cell crossreactivity between SARS-CoV-2 and common cold coronavirus spike proteins was assessed at the TCR clonotype level.

The sample's treatment or condition, from its label and the paper: roughly 10-day PBMC culture with coronavirus spike peptide pools or control peptides (ViraFEST assay). CD4+ T cells from unexposed donors were collected before the COVID-19 pandemic (2011-2018). The ViraFEST assay was used in the study, in which antigen-specific T cells were expanded with peptide pools and expanded clonotypes were subsequently identified by TCR sequencing. Each well held approximately 2 million PBMCs cultured in IMDM containing about 5% human AB serum and about 10 IU/ml IL-2, with 10 ug/ml peptide pools added. Half of the culture medium was replaced with fresh IL-2-containing medium on days 3 and 7. After nine to eleven days of culture, CD4+ T cells were isolated by negative selection with the EasySep CD4+ T cell isolation kit. As cell number allowed, CD4+ T cells from unexposed donors were tested for reactivity to SARS-CoV-2 S and N and to four common cold coronavirus spike pools. Ficoll-Paque Plus gradient centrifugation was used to isolate PBMCs from whole blood, and the isolated PBMCs were then either used fresh or cryopreserved at -140C. Triplicate wells were generally used for each culture condition. The leukapheresis product for the unexposed donors was obtained through commercial purchase.

Broader findings and caveats from the paper: Among the post-vaccine SARS-CoV-2-reactive clones in convalescent patients, a median approximately 90% showed up only after vaccination, which suggests vaccine-specific priming. Nearly all vaccine-specific clones in convalescent patients (304 of 307) were mono-reactive for SARS-CoV-2 spike rather than cross-reactive with common cold coronaviruses. An increase in the median number of SARS-CoV-2-reactive clonotypes from 21 after infection to about 39 after vaccination was observed, but the change was not found to be significant. Only a relatively small number of convalescent patients were included in the study, and early timepoints following natural infection were not analyzed.

The chain was built from TRBV27 and TRBJ1-2; TRBD1 might be the D gene, on 5 matching bases. The TCR originated in a human donor in good health. The specimen was CD4+ T cells from blood, cultured in vitro. The CDR3 region: CASSLGPAYSYGYTF. The bases are TGTGCCAGCAGTTTGGGACCGGCCTACAGCTATGGCTACACCTTC.